This entry lists 22 T cell receptor beta chains sequenced from one sample in a study of PD-1 blockade in classical Hodgkin lymphoma. The table came from immunoSEQ multiplex PCR; TCRdb's copy has only in-frame clones and leaves some out. The sample has around 6,700 clones, 73% seen once. As for time point: cycle 4 day 1 (C4D1), after less than seven weeks of nivolumab. Each and every patient relapsed after autologous stem cell transplantation, and patients got differing brentuximab vedotin exposure. The study isolated CD8+ T cells from thawed PBMCs by magnetic negative selection. Source: CD8+ T cells from blood, taken before the fourth cycle of nivolumab. The source is a human donor with classical Hodgkin lymphoma.

The rearrangement links TRBV7-9 to TRBJ2-3; 9 bases map to TRBD1. The CDR3 runs to 14 residues. Germline trimming cut 7 bases from V and 5 bases from J; bases unmatched to any gene: 7. Germline CDR1 SEHNR, CDR2 FQNEAQ (reference sequence). Here the CDR3 reads CASTGTGPRDTQYF. The CDR3 nucleotides are TGTGCCAGCACCGGGACAGGGCCGAGAGATACGCAGTATTTT.

This chain links TRBV30 with TRBJ2-3; TRBD2 matches 9 bases. Germline CDR1 and CDR2: GTSNPN and SVGIG (reference sequence). This CDR3 comprises 14 residues. V was pared by 4 bases and J by 6 bases, with 8 bases of the junction left unmatched. The CDR3 DNA reads TGTGCCTGGACTGCGCTAGCGGGATGGGATACGCAGTATTTT. As protein: CAWTALAGWDTQYF.

The J gene is TRBJ1-2, the V gene TRBV19; 7 nucleotides line up with TRBD1. This CDR3 region has 14 residues. Germline lookup yields CDR1 LNHDA and CDR2 SQIVND (reference sequence). The ends lost 5 bases at V and 2 bases at J; junction bases unmatched: 5. The CDR3 DNA sequence: TGTGCCAGTAGTCCCGAGGGACAGAACTATGGCTACACCTTC. Protein product: CASSPEGQNYGYTF.

This chain links TRBV7-2 with TRBJ2-7; the D is unclear. CDR3 size: 13 residues. Deletions cut 1 base from V and 1 base from J, with 5 bases between. The germline gives CDR1 SGHTA, CDR2 FQGNSA. The DNA for the CDR3 is TGTGCCAGCAGCTTAGATGCATCCTACGAGCAGTACTTC. Its translation is CASSLDASYEQYF.

The J gene is TRBJ2-1, the V gene TRBV7-6; TRBD1 matches 8 bases. V shed 5 bases and J 7 bases; nucleotides not matched to a gene: 13. The germline V gene has CDR1 SGHVS and CDR2 FNYEAQ. This CDR3 has 16 residues. DNA of the CDR3: TGTGCCAGCAGCCCCGCCGCAGGGGGCTATGGAAATGAGCAGTTCTTC. It translates to CASSPAAGGYGNEQFF.

The gene calls are TRBV5-8 and TRBJ1-6; perhaps TRBD1 as D (5 bases). This CDR3 is 14 amino acids long. CDR1 and CDR2 (germline): SGHTS, YDEGEE. With 0 bases removed from V and 5 bases from J, the gap between germline ends came to 6 bases. The CDR3 region has the DNA TGTGCCAGCAGCTTGGCCAGGGATAATTCACCCCTCCACTTT. As protein: CASSLARDNSPLHF.

J is TRBJ2-2 and V is TRBV7-9, with D unresolved. The CDR3 length is 14 residues. The germline V gene encodes CDR1 SEHNR and CDR2 FQNEAQ (reference sequence). V was pared by 3 bases and J by 2 bases, with 7 bases between. The CDR3 region has the DNA TGTGCCAGCAGCTTCCGGTCAAACACCGGGGAGCTGTTTTTT. Amino acids: CASSFRSNTGELFF.

This clone was seen a few times. The chain carries TRBV7-6 and TRBJ1-6; 7 nucleotides agree with TRBD1. The CDR3 is 12 residues long. The ends lost 5 bases at V and 10 bases at J; junction bases unmatched: 2. Germline loops: CDR1 SGHVS, CDR2 FNYEAQ. CDR3 protein: CASSIQGSPLHF. In nucleotides, the CDR3 is TGTGCCAGCAGCATACAGGGGTCACCCCTCCACTTT.

The chain is built from TRBV7-9 and TRBJ2-1, with TRBD2 identical over 7 bases. Germline-derived CDR1 and CDR2 are SEHNR and FQNEAQ (reference sequence). The CDR3 sequence is 13 residues long. The junction had 6 bases not matched to a gene; V was cut back by 4 bases and J by 9 bases. CDR3 loop: CASSSGGTSEQFF. The CDR3 nucleotides read TGTGCCAGCAGCTCCGGGGGGACTTCTGAGCAGTTCTTC. The whole variable domain, filled in from reference TRBV7-9 and TRBJ2-1, reads DTGVSQNPRHKITKRGQNVTFRCDPISEHNRLYWYRQTLGQGPEFLTYFQNEAQLEKSRLLSDRFSAERPKGSFSTLEIQRTEQGDSAMYLCASSSGGTSEQFFGPGTRLTVL.

The chain links TRBV6-1 to TRBJ1-1; D call uncertain. Trimming took off 3 bases at V and 5 bases at J, with 10 bases between the two ends. Germline lookup yields CDR1 MNHNS and CDR2 SASEGT. The CDR3 is 13 residues long. CDR3 protein: CASSDGDITEAFF. The DNA of the CDR3 is TGTGCCAGCAGTGACGGGGATATTACTGAAGCTTTCTTT.

V is TRBV7-3 and J is TRBJ2-5; D may be TRBD2 (6 bases). V was pared by 4 bases and J by 0 bases, with 15 bases between. The CDR3 loop spans 16 amino acids. Germline V lookup: CDR1 SGHTA, CDR2 FQGTGA. The CDR3 reads CASSSTGLSYQETQYF. CDR3 nucleotides: TGTGCCAGCAGCTCAACGGGACTTTCGTACCAAGAGACCCAGTACTTC.

V gene TRBV2 combines with J gene TRBJ2-7, with a possible D match to TRBD2 (7 bases). V was trimmed by 10 bases and J by 4 bases, leaving 20 bases between them. The CDR3 has 14 amino acids. Germline V CDR1 and CDR2: SNHLY, FYNNEI. This CDR3 is CATSPPRGRYEQYF. The CDR3 coding sequence is TGTGCCACCTCCCCCCCGCGGGGGCGATACGAGCAGTACTTC.

The chain has TRBV27 and TRBJ2-7; unclear D gene. The CDR3 contains 13 residues. Per germline, CDR1 MNHEY and CDR2 SMNVEV (reference sequence). Trimming stripped 5 bases from V and 0 bases from J, with 8 bases between. For the CDR3, the DNA is TGTGCCAGCAGTCCAACTCCCTCCTACGAGCAGTACTTC. Translated, it gives CASSPTPSYEQYF.

The rearrangement links TRBV5-1 to TRBJ2-7; the match to TRBD1 covers 9 bases. The CDR3 has 15 residues. Per the germline V gene, CDR1 is SGHRS and CDR2 is YFSETQ. Losses at the gene ends were 3 bases for V and 3 bases for J; bases not matched to a gene: 7. CDR3 DNA sequence: TGCGCCAGCAGCTCACGACAGGGGGTTAGCTACGAGCAGTACTTC. Its protein is CASSSRQGVSYEQYF.

This sequence joins TRBV7-9 and TRBJ2-5; D is ambiguous. Germline values: CDR1 SEHNR, CDR2 FQNEAQ (reference sequence). The CDR3 is made up of 12 amino acids. The V gene lost 5 bases and the J gene lost 4 bases, with 8 bases spanning the gap. The DNA for the CDR3 is TGTGCCAGCAGCGCCCAAGGAGAGACCCAGTACTTC. The encoded protein is CASSAQGETQYF. Looking up the rest from reference TRBV7-9 and TRBJ2-5 gives the full variable domain: DTGVSQNPRHKITKRGQNVTFRCDPISEHNRLYWYRQTLGQGPEFLTYFQNEAQLEKSRLLSDRFSAERPKGSFSTLEIQRTEQGDSAMYLCASSAQGETQYFGPGTRLLVL.

This clone has only a few counts. The chain employs TRBV7-9 and TRBJ1-5, with D perhaps TRBD1 (6 bases). CDR1 and CDR2 (germline): SEHNR, FQNEAQ (reference sequence). Trimming removed 0 bases at V and 5 bases at J, with 14 bases between. The CDR3 length is 16 residues. Written as DNA, the CDR3 is TGTGCCAGCAGCTTAGCAAACCAGGGGACACATCAGCCCCAGCATTTT. It yields the protein CASSLANQGTHQPQHF.

The gene calls are TRBV6-5 and TRBJ2-3; the D gene is possibly TRBD2 (6 bases). The length of the CDR3 is 15 residues. Germline V lookup: CDR1 MNHEY, CDR2 SVGAGI. V lost 8 bases and J 2 bases, leaving 17 bases between the germline ends. Here the CDR3 reads CASSPLAGYTDTQYF. The CDR3 DNA reads as TGTGCCAGCTCCCCATTGGCGGGGTACACAGATACGCAGTATTTT.

V is TRBV28 and J is TRBJ2-1, with D uncertain. Germline loops: CDR1 MDHEN, CDR2 SYDVKM. Trimming cost V 0 bases and J 0 bases, with 6 bases left between them. The CDR3 consists of 15 residues. The CDR3 nucleotides read TGTGCCAGCAGTTTATGGGGTAGCTCCTACAATGAGCAGTTCTTC. Its translation is CASSLWGSSYNEQFF.

Comment on this clone: An end of the junction differs from the germline gene, which may be a read error. The J gene is TRBJ1-1, the V gene TRBV4-3; 9 positions agree with TRBD1. CDR3 length: 19 residues. The germline V gene has CDR1 LGHNA and CDR2 YSLEER. The CDR3 protein is CASSQVRGQGRAMNTEALF. CDR3 DNA sequence: TGCGCCAGCAGCCAAGTTAGGGGACAGGGTCGGGCCATGAACACTGAAGCCCTCTTT.

This clone has more than one count but fewer than ten. This chain joins TRBV11-2 and TRBJ2-7; D not certain. The CDR3 consists of 12 residues. Per germline, CDR1 SGHAT and CDR2 FQNNGV. The V end lost 0 bases, the J end lost 6 bases, and 6 bases lay between the germline ends. CDR3 nucleotides: TGTGCCAGCAGCTTAGATAGGAGCGAGCAGTACTTC. It specifies CASSLDRSEQYF. Together with reference TRBV11-2 and TRBJ2-7, the CDR3 gives the full variable domain: EAGVAQSPRYKIIEKRQSVAFWCNPISGHATLYWYQQILGQGPKLLIQFQNNGVVDDSQLPKDRFSAERLKGVDSTLKIQPAKLEDSAVYLCASSLDRSEQYFGPGTRLTVT.

The rearrangement joins TRBV27 to TRBJ2-3; D might be TRBD1 or TRBD2, each matching 5 bases. Looked up from germline, CDR1 is MNHEY and CDR2 is SMNVEV (reference sequence). The ends were cut back, 3 bases at V and 2 bases at J, with 15 bases in the middle. The CDR3 sequence is 16 residues long. CDR3 region: CASSFGVRGDTDTQYF. CDR3 DNA sequence: TGTGCCAGCAGTTTCGGGGTGAGGGGTGACACAGATACGCAGTATTTT.

The V and J genes are TRBV9 and TRBJ1-3; no reliable D call. The V and J ends lost 0 bases and 0 bases respectively, with 7 bases between them. Germline CDR1 reads SGDLS; CDR2 reads YYNGEE. This CDR3 has 15 amino acids. The CDR3 here is CASSVDTDSGNTIYF. Here the CDR3 DNA reads TGTGCCAGCAGCGTAGACACGGACTCTGGAAACACCATATATTTT.